These T cell receptor beta chains were read from a single sample in a study of T-cell reconstitution after alpha-beta-depleted transplantation in children. TCRdb used MiXCR to reprocess the PCR reads, holding one entry per CDR3 protein. The table has about 460,000 distinct CDR3 sequences, 9.5% to 15% seen once. This specimen consisted of PBMCs from the stem cell graft donor, obtained from the stem cell graft. The receptor set was obtained from a human donor who donated a stem cell graft to a child with combined immunodeficiency. The CDR3 runs from the conserved cysteine through the conserved F or W. The order of the fields is CDR3 DNA, CDR3 protein, V gene, clone size, CDR3 length, D gene, J gene. D genes are given only for firm matches. The listing skips clone size in some rows; elsewhere it reads once, few, many or a size class.

CDR3nt: TGTGCCTGGAGTGGTGGGGGGGAAAGCTCCTACGAGCAGTACTTC
CDR3aa: CAWSGGGESSYEQYF
v_gene: TRBV30
abundance: .
len: 15
d_gene: TRBD2
j_gene: TRBJ2-7

CDR3nt: TGTGCCAGCAGTTTATTAGATCACGAGCAGTACTTC
CDR3aa: CASSLLDHEQYF
v_gene: TRBV12-3/TRBV12-4
abundance: many
len: 12
d_gene: .
j_gene: TRBJ2-7

CDR3nt: TGTGCCAGCAGGGAGGGGGGCCATGAGCAGTTCTTC
CDR3aa: CASREGGHEQFF
v_gene: TRBV2
abundance: many
len: 12
d_gene: .
j_gene: TRBJ2-1

CDR3nt: TGTGCCAGCAGCTTAGCGGGACGCGGGCCGCTCTACGAGCAGTACTTC
CDR3aa: CASSLAGRGPLYEQYF
v_gene: TRBV7-2
abundance: few
len: 16
d_gene: .
j_gene: TRBJ2-7

CDR3nt: TGTGCCAGCAGTCGAAGACAGCGCTACGAGCAGTACTTC
CDR3aa: CASSRRQRYEQYF
v_gene: TRBV6-1
abundance: .
len: 13
d_gene: .
j_gene: TRBJ2-7

CDR3nt: TGTGCCAGCAGCCAAGAAGGTCTAGATACGCAGTATTTT
CDR3aa: CASSQEGLDTQYF
v_gene: TRBV4-2
abundance: many
len: 13
d_gene: .
j_gene: TRBJ2-3

CDR3nt: TGTGCCAGCAGTGAAGTTGCCTTGGGACAATCTAAAGAGACCCAGTACTTC
CDR3aa: CASSEVALGQSKETQYF
v_gene: TRBV2
abundance: once
len: 17
d_gene: .
j_gene: TRBJ2-5

CDR3nt: TGTGCCAGCAGCTTACGAGGACTAGAAGGCAATGAGCAGTTCTTC
CDR3aa: CASSLRGLEGNEQFF
v_gene: TRBV7-8
abundance: few
len: 15
d_gene: TRBD2
j_gene: TRBJ2-1

CDR3nt: TGTGCCATCAGTGATTATAGGGCGGAAGAACTGTACTTC
CDR3aa: CAISDYRAEELYF
v_gene: TRBV10-3
abundance: few
len: 13
d_gene: .
j_gene: TRBJ2-5

CDR3nt: TGTGCCAGCAGTTTAGAGGTGGGTTTCACTGAAGCTTTCTTT
CDR3aa: CASSLEVGFTEAFF
v_gene: TRBV28
abundance: few
len: 14
d_gene: .
j_gene: TRBJ1-1

CDR3nt: TGCGCCAGCAGCCAGGGGTCTGGGGTACCTTTTCACAATGAGCAGTTCTTC
CDR3aa: CASSQGSGVPFHNEQFF
v_gene: TRBV4-3
abundance: .
len: 17
d_gene: .
j_gene: TRBJ2-1

CDR3nt: TGTGCCAGCAGTTTGGGTCACAGGGGGATGAACACTGAAGCTTTCTTT
CDR3aa: CASSLGHRGMNTEAFF
v_gene: TRBV12-3/TRBV12-4
abundance: .
len: 16
d_gene: TRBD1
j_gene: TRBJ1-1

CDR3nt: TGCGCCAGCAGCTTCTCGGGGGGGCCCACAGATACGCAGTATTTT
CDR3aa: CASSFSGGPTDTQYF
v_gene: TRBV5-1
abundance: .
len: 15
d_gene: TRBD2
j_gene: TRBJ2-3

CDR3nt: TGTGCCAGCAGCCAAGTTGGGGCGCGTACTGAAGCTTTCTTT
CDR3aa: CASSQVGARTEAFF
v_gene: TRBV4-2
abundance: many
len: 14
d_gene: .
j_gene: TRBJ1-1

CDR3nt: TGTGCCAGCAGTCACCTAGCGGGGGAGCGGGGGACCCAGTACTTC
CDR3aa: CASSHLAGERGTQYF
v_gene: TRBV27
abundance: .
len: 15
d_gene: TRBD2
j_gene: TRBJ2-5

CDR3nt: TGTGCCAGCAGCCCAGGGACAGGGGGAAACACCGGGGAGCTGTTTTTT
CDR3aa: CASSPGTGGNTGELFF
v_gene: TRBV7-6
abundance: .
len: 16
d_gene: TRBD1
j_gene: TRBJ2-2

CDR3nt: TGCGCCAGCAAAGGGTCCCACGAGCAGTACTTC
CDR3aa: CASKGSHEQYF
v_gene: TRBV5-1
abundance: .
len: 11
d_gene: .
j_gene: TRBJ2-7

CDR3nt: TGCGCCAGCAGCTTGAACCCTGACAATGAGCAGTTCTTC
CDR3aa: CASSLNPDNEQFF
v_gene: TRBV5-1
abundance: .
len: 13
d_gene: .
j_gene: TRBJ2-1

CDR3nt: TGTGCCAGCAGTTACACCCCGGGTAGCGGGAGTGGAAATGAGCAGTTCTTC
CDR3aa: CASSYTPGSGSGNEQFF
v_gene: TRBV6-5
abundance: few
len: 17
d_gene: TRBD2
j_gene: TRBJ2-1

CDR3nt: TGCAGCGTTGGGACAGGTGGAAGGGAAAAACTGTTTTTT
CDR3aa: CSVGTGGREKLFF
v_gene: TRBV29-1
abundance: many
len: 13
d_gene: TRBD1
j_gene: TRBJ1-4

CDR3nt: TGTGCCAGCAGTTTTGGTGGACTAGCGGGAGGAGAGGCCCAGTACTTC
CDR3aa: CASSFGGLAGGEAQYF
v_gene: TRBV12-3/TRBV12-4
abundance: .
len: 16
d_gene: TRBD2
j_gene: TRBJ2-5

CDR3nt: TGTGCCACCAACCAAGGGACAAATGAGCAGTACTTC
CDR3aa: CATNQGTNEQYF
v_gene: TRBV28
abundance: .
len: 12
d_gene: .
j_gene: TRBJ2-7

CDR3nt: TGTGCCAGCAGCTTAATCGACACGGGACAGGGAACTGAAGCTTTCTTT
CDR3aa: CASSLIDTGQGTEAFF
v_gene: TRBV7-9
abundance: .
len: 16
d_gene: TRBD1
j_gene: TRBJ1-1

CDR3nt: TGTGCCAGCAGTTGGGACAGATACAATGAGCAGTTCTTC
CDR3aa: CASSWDRYNEQFF
v_gene: TRBV12-3/TRBV12-4
abundance: many
len: 13
d_gene: TRBD1
j_gene: TRBJ2-1

CDR3nt: TGTGCCAGCAGCGAAGGAGGACAGGGGGCTTACGAGCAGTACTTC
CDR3aa: CASSEGGQGAYEQYF
v_gene: TRBV7-2
abundance: .
len: 15
d_gene: TRBD1
j_gene: TRBJ2-7

CDR3nt: TGTGCCACCAGCAGAGGCGAGGAACAGGTCGGTCCCTACGAGCAGTACTTC
CDR3aa: CATSRGEEQVGPYEQYF
v_gene: TRBV15
abundance: .
len: 17
d_gene: .
j_gene: TRBJ2-7

CDR3nt: TGTGCCAGCAGCTTAGCGGCTAGCGGGGTAATTCCTAGCACAGATACGGAGTATTTT
CDR3aa: CASSLAASGVIPSTDTEYF
v_gene: TRBV7-6
abundance: .
len: 19
d_gene: TRBD2
j_gene: TRBJ2-3

CDR3nt: TGTGCCAGCAGTTCCCTGGCTAGCGGCTCCTACGAGCAGTACTTC
CDR3aa: CASSSLASGSYEQYF
v_gene: TRBV12-3/TRBV12-4
abundance: .
len: 15
d_gene: TRBD2
j_gene: TRBJ2-7

CDR3nt: TGTGCCAGCAGCTCAGGTCTAGCGGAAGGCCCGGAGACCCAGTACTTC
CDR3aa: CASSSGLAEGPETQYF
v_gene: TRBV7-9
abundance: few
len: 16
d_gene: TRBD2
j_gene: TRBJ2-5

CDR3nt: TGTGCCAGCAGCCAAGTTGGGAGGGGCACCGGGGAGCTGTTTTTT
CDR3aa: CASSQVGRGTGELFF
v_gene: TRBV14
abundance: many
len: 15
d_gene: TRBD2
j_gene: TRBJ2-2

CDR3nt: TGTGCCAGCAGTGACGCGGCAGGGTCATTTGGCGAGCAGTACTTC
CDR3aa: CASSDAAGSFGEQYF
v_gene: TRBV6-4
abundance: few
len: 15
d_gene: .
j_gene: TRBJ2-7

CDR3nt: TGTGCCAGTAGTATAGTTGTAGGGGGCGTCTCTGGCTACACCTTC
CDR3aa: CASSIVVGGVSGYTF
v_gene: TRBV19
abundance: .
len: 15
d_gene: TRBD1
j_gene: TRBJ1-2

CDR3nt: TGCGCCAGCAGCCAAGACCCGGGCCCCGACTATCGACATACGCAGTATTTT
CDR3aa: CASSQDPGPDYRHTQYF
v_gene: TRBV4-3
abundance: .
len: 17
d_gene: .
j_gene: TRBJ2-3

CDR3nt: TGTGCCAGCAGCTCGGATCGTCTAGCGGGGACCAATGAGCAGTTCTTC
CDR3aa: CASSSDRLAGTNEQFF
v_gene: TRBV7-2
abundance: few
len: 16
d_gene: TRBD2
j_gene: TRBJ2-1

CDR3nt: TGTGCCAGCAGCCCCCGGTGGGGTGAGCAGTTCTTC
CDR3aa: CASSPRWGEQFF
v_gene: TRBV27
abundance: .
len: 12
d_gene: .
j_gene: TRBJ2-1

CDR3nt: TGTGCCAGCAGACCAACTAGGTTGACAGATACGCAGTATTTT
CDR3aa: CASRPTRLTDTQYF
v_gene: TRBV5-8
abundance: few
len: 14
d_gene: .
j_gene: TRBJ2-3

CDR3nt: TGTGCCAGCAGCTACACCGGGACTAAACCCTACGAGCAGTACTTC
CDR3aa: CASSYTGTKPYEQYF
v_gene: TRBV5-6
abundance: .
len: 15
d_gene: TRBD2
j_gene: TRBJ2-7

CDR3nt: TGTGCCAGCAGTTCTGCTTGGAGGCCCCTTCAAATCTACGAGCAGTACTTC
CDR3aa: CASSSAWRPLQIYEQYF
v_gene: TRBV27
abundance: few
len: 17
d_gene: .
j_gene: TRBJ2-7

CDR3nt: TGTGCCACCAGCCCGGGACAGGGATTCTACACCGGGGAGCTGTTTTTT
CDR3aa: CATSPGQGFYTGELFF
v_gene: TRBV24-1
abundance: .
len: 16
d_gene: TRBD1
j_gene: TRBJ2-2

CDR3nt: TGTGCCAGCAGCCCGGGACTAGTCGGAGAGACCCAGTACTTC
CDR3aa: CASSPGLVGETQYF
v_gene: TRBV7-7
abundance: few
len: 14
d_gene: TRBD2
j_gene: TRBJ2-5

CDR3nt: TGCAGTGCTAGACTGGATTCCTACGAGCAGTACTTC
CDR3aa: CSARLDSYEQYF
v_gene: TRBV20-1
abundance: many
len: 12
d_gene: .
j_gene: TRBJ2-7

CDR3nt: TGTGCCAGCAGTTCCGAACGCTCCTACAATGAGCAGTTCTTC
CDR3aa: CASSSERSYNEQFF
v_gene: TRBV2
abundance: .
len: 14
d_gene: .
j_gene: TRBJ2-1

CDR3nt: TGCGCCAGCCGGCTGGACAGCTACACCTACGAGCAGTACTTC
CDR3aa: CASRLDSYTYEQYF
v_gene: TRBV5-1
abundance: many
len: 14
d_gene: .
j_gene: TRBJ2-7

CDR3nt: TGTGCCAGCAGTTTAGGGGACAGGGGGCTCCTCTTTGATTTAAGGGGCTACACCTTC
CDR3aa: CASSLGDRGLLFDLRGYTF
v_gene: TRBV12-3/TRBV12-4
abundance: .
len: 19
d_gene: TRBD1
j_gene: TRBJ1-2

CDR3nt: TGCGCCAGCAGCTTGGATTCCCCCTTACAAGAGACCCAGTACTTC
CDR3aa: CASSLDSPLQETQYF
v_gene: TRBV5-1
abundance: .
len: 15
d_gene: .
j_gene: TRBJ2-5

CDR3nt: TGTGCCAGCAGTCGACAAAATGAGCAGTTCTTC
CDR3aa: CASSRQNEQFF
v_gene: TRBV6-5
abundance: many
len: 11
d_gene: .
j_gene: TRBJ2-1

CDR3nt: TGTGCCAGCAGCTTAACCCGAGCACCAGATACGCAGTATTTT
CDR3aa: CASSLTRAPDTQYF
v_gene: TRBV7-3
abundance: few
len: 14
d_gene: .
j_gene: TRBJ2-3

CDR3nt: TGTGCCAGCCTAAACCTAGCGGGGGGGTACAATGAGCAGTTCTTC
CDR3aa: CASLNLAGGYNEQFF
v_gene: TRBV7-2
abundance: .
len: 15
d_gene: TRBD2
j_gene: TRBJ2-1

CDR3nt: TGTGCCAGCAGCTTAAGGGAATTCGGGGGCAATAATGAAAAACTGTTTTTT
CDR3aa: CASSLREFGGNNEKLFF
v_gene: TRBV7-9
abundance: .
len: 17
d_gene: .
j_gene: TRBJ1-4

CDR3nt: TGTGCCAGCAGTTTCAGGGGCAGAACTAGGCTGGAGCAGTACTTC
CDR3aa: CASSFRGRTRLEQYF
v_gene: TRBV12-3/TRBV12-4
abundance: .
len: 15
d_gene: .
j_gene: TRBJ2-7

CDR3nt: TGTGCCAGCCGGTCAGGGGCGTGGGATACGCAGTATTTT
CDR3aa: CASRSGAWDTQYF
v_gene: TRBV6-2/TRBV6-3
abundance: .
len: 13
d_gene: .
j_gene: TRBJ2-3

CDR3nt: TGTGCCAGCAGCCAACGGGGGCCCGCAGATACGCAGTATTTT
CDR3aa: CASSQRGPADTQYF
v_gene: TRBV3-1
abundance: few
len: 14
d_gene: .
j_gene: TRBJ2-3

CDR3nt: TGTGCCAGCAGCCCGCATGACAGCTACACCGGGGAGCTGTTTTTT
CDR3aa: CASSPHDSYTGELFF
v_gene: TRBV11-3
abundance: .
len: 15
d_gene: .
j_gene: TRBJ2-2